The 7 T cell receptor beta chains below all came from one sample that was sequenced in a study of cytomegalovirus exposure and HLA in healthy donors. Primers for the PCR totalled 60 Vbeta and 13 Jbeta. TCRdb's copy holds only in-frame clones and misses some; the assay was immunoSEQ multiplex PCR. Here the sample spans about 67,000 clones, around 63% being singletons. Material for sequencing was PBMCs. The origin of the receptors is a woman in her 30s in good health and CMV-seronegative.

This clone appeared a single time. The chain joins TRBV11-2 to TRBJ2-5; 9 bases agree with TRBD2. Looked up from germline, CDR1 is SGHAT and CDR2 is FQNNGV. V gave up 1 base and J gave up 7 bases; unmatched junction bases: 13. CDR3 length equals 17 residues. CDR3 loop: CASSLGLAGARGGTQYF. Written as DNA, the CDR3 is TGTGCCAGCAGCTTAGGTTTAGCGGGGGCTCGGGGTGGGACCCAGTACTTC.

The rearrangement uses TRBV4-1 and TRBJ1-6; a weak D match, TRBD1 (5 bases). The CDR3 is 12 amino acids. V lost 3 bases and J lost 9, with 6 bases in between. Germline V gives CDR1 MGHRA, CDR2 YSYEKL. CDR3 DNA sequence: TGCGCCAGCAGCCAGCAGGGTTCACCCCTCCACTTT. Its protein product is CASSQQGSPLHF.

This chain connects TRBV28 to TRBJ2-3; 11 bases match TRBD2. The CDR3 runs to 16 residues. Per the germline V gene, CDR1 is MDHEN and CDR2 is SYDVKM. V dropped 5 bases and J dropped 3; count of bases not matched to a gene: 7. This chain's CDR3 is CASSPTLAGGTDTQYF. CDR3 bases: TGTGCCAGCAGTCCCACCCTAGCGGGGGGTACAGATACGCAGTATTTT.

This rearrangement joins TRBV7-9 to TRBJ1-1, with D possibly being TRBD1 (6 bases). The V gene's germline CDR1 is SEHNR and CDR2 FQNEAQ (reference sequence). The ends were cut back, 5 bases at V and 6 bases at J, with 16 bases in the middle. The CDR3 contains 14 residues. The CDR3 DNA reads as TGTGCCAGCAGCGCGCCAGGGGAAATGGCTGAAGCTTTCTTT. It codes for CASSAPGEMAEAFF.

This clone was seen more than once but under ten times. The V and J genes are TRBV6-6 and TRBJ1-2, with D uncertain. The CDR3 loop spans 14 amino acids. Trimming cost V 4 bases and J 6 bases, with 15 bases left between them. The germline V gene encodes CDR1 MNHNY and CDR2 SVGAGI (reference sequence). CDR3 bases: TGTGCCAGCAGTTTACTCCCTGAATCGGATGGCTACACCTTC. Protein: CASSLLPESDGYTF.

This chain uses TRBV9 with TRBJ1-5, with TRBD1 matching over 8 bases. This CDR3 contains 16 residues. Trimming at V came to 4 bases and at J to 0 bases, leaving 6 bases not matched to a gene. Germline V gene sequence: CDR1 SGDLS, CDR2 YYNGEE. The CDR3 DNA sequence: TGTGCCAGCAGCTACGACAGGGGTTATAGCAATCAGCCCCAGCATTTT. This codes for CASSYDRGYSNQPQHF.

As concerns this clone: This may be a read error, as it is one base from a much larger clone. This sequence joins TRBV27 and TRBJ2-7; 10 positions agree with TRBD1. The germline V gene encodes CDR1 MNHEY and CDR2 SMNVEV (reference sequence). The CDR3 is 13 residues long. CDR3 loop: CASSLGQGGEQHF. CDR3 bases: TGTGCCAGCAGTTTAGGACAGGGGGGAGAGCAGCACTTC.